The 19 T cell receptor beta chains in this list originate from one sample, sequenced in a study of T cell repertoires in cytomegalovirus infection. TCRdb passed the reads through MiXCR, listing each CDR3 protein once. The table records roughly 320,000 distinct CDR3 sequences, 9.5% of them present only once. Input material: PBMCs. The origin of the receptors is a human donor in good health (CMV status not recorded). Some clones in this sample may be carry-over from other donors' samples.

This rearrangement joins TRBV20-1 to TRBJ2-3; 8 positions match TRBD2. The germline V gene encodes CDR1 DFQATT and CDR2 SNEGSKA (reference sequence). The CDR3 is made up of 12 amino acids. V dropped 1 base and J dropped 7; count of bases not matched to a gene: 1. The CDR3 bases are TGCAGTGCTAGAGTAGCGGGGAATACGCAGTATTTT. Translated: CSARVAGNTQYF.

This clonotype was counted between two and nine times. V is TRBV5-1 and J is TRBJ1-1; 7 bases match TRBD1. Germline V CDR1 and CDR2: SGHRS, YFSETQ. V lost 1 base to trimming and J lost 4 bases; unmatched junction nucleotides: 4. The CDR3 consists of 14 residues. The CDR3 spells CASSLYRGVTEAFF. The CDR3 nucleotides are TGCGCCAGCAGCTTGTACAGGGGCGTCACTGAAGCTTTCTTT.

This clonotype was found many times. This chain connects TRBV6-6 to TRBJ2-7, with D unresolved. Germline V CDR1 and CDR2: MNHNY, SVGAGI (reference sequence). V was trimmed by 0 bases and J by 6 bases, leaving 9 bases between them. This CDR3 contains 13 residues. DNA for the CDR3: TGTGCCAGCAGTTACTCGTGGGATTTCGAGCAGTACTTC. Its protein product is CASSYSWDFEQYF.

This chain connects TRBV7-9 to TRBJ1-2, with no clear D. Germline loops: CDR1 SEHNR, CDR2 FQNEAQ (reference sequence). V lost 6 bases to trimming and J lost 8 bases, with 10 bases between them. The CDR3 runs 11 residues. This CDR3 is CASSHPGGYTF. DNA of the CDR3: TGTGCCAGCAGTCATCCGGGAGGCTACACCTTC.

The V and J genes are TRBV12-3 or TRBV12-4 and TRBJ2-1; D assignment may be TRBD1 or TRBD2 (5 bases each). The CDR3 is 13 residues long. The V end lost 5 bases, the J end lost 10 bases, and 15 bases lay between the germline ends. The DNA of the CDR3 is TGTGCCAGCAGTCCCGCTGACTACAGGGAGCAGTTCTTC. It codes for CASSPADYREQFF.

A few counts support this clonotype. The rearrangement links TRBV14 to TRBJ1-2; tentative D call: TRBD1 (5 bases). The CDR3 has 16 residues. In germline, CDR1 is SGHDN, CDR2 FVKESK. With 0 bases removed from V and 6 bases from J, the gap between germline ends came to 17 bases. The chain's CDR3 is CASSQEVGQPRDGYTF. CDR3 sequence (DNA): TGTGCCAGCAGCCAAGAAGTCGGACAACCTAGGGATGGCTACACCTTC.

This clonotype was counted ten times or more. This sequence joins TRBV7-6 and TRBJ1-4; 10 nucleotides agree with TRBD1. CDR1 is SGHVS, CDR2 FNYEAQ, per germline. This CDR3 has 15 residues. V shed 3 bases and J 6 bases; nucleotides not matched to a gene: 4. CDR3 nucleotides: TGTGCCAGCAGCTTGCCCGGGACAGGGGATGAAAAACTGTTTTTT. Translated, it gives CASSLPGTGDEKLFF.

This clonotype was detected many times. The V call is TRBV7-2, the J call TRBJ2-5; D is ambiguous. This CDR3 is 13 amino acids long. Germline V gene data show CDR1 as SGHTA and CDR2 as FQGNSA. The ends were cut back, 2 bases at V and 4 bases at J, with 8 bases in the middle. The CDR3 protein is CASSLRVGETQYF. DNA of the CDR3: TGTGCCAGCAGCTTAAGGGTGGGAGAGACCCAGTACTTC.

This clonotype came up many times. The chain has TRBV7-6 and TRBJ2-5; TRBD1 matches at 9 bases. The V gene's germline CDR1 is SGHVS and CDR2 FNYEAQ. With 2 bases clipped from V and 3 bases from J, the junction kept 10 bases outside the gene matches. The CDR3 extends over 17 amino acids. DNA for the CDR3: TGTGCCAGCAGCTTACCGTGGACAGGGGTGATGGAAGAGACCCAGTACTTC. Translation gives CASSLPWTGVMEETQYF.

This clonotype has at least ten counts. The chain combines TRBV6-6 with TRBJ2-3, with 14 bases aligning to TRBD2. Germline V gives CDR1 MNHNY, CDR2 SVGAGI (reference sequence). V lost 5 bases, J lost 1 base, and 5 bases stayed unmatched. The CDR3 totals 17 residues. This chain's CDR3 is CASSDGLAGGRTDTQYF. CDR3 nucleotides: TGTGCCAGCAGTGACGGACTAGCGGGAGGCCGCACAGATACGCAGTATTTT.

This clonotype was counted ten times or more. The rearrangement uses TRBV7-2 and TRBJ2-7; D gene unclear. The V gene lost 3 bases and the J gene lost 6 bases, with 6 bases spanning the gap. The CDR3 consists of 11 residues. Germline-derived CDR1 and CDR2 are SGHTA and FQGNSA. In nucleotides, the CDR3 is TGTGCCAGCAGCTTTCACAGCGAGCAGTACTTC. Its protein is CASSFHSEQYF.

This clonotype showed up just a few times. The rearrangement joins TRBV6-1 to TRBJ1-2; the match to TRBD1 covers 7 bases. The CDR3 contains 17 residues. The V gene's germline CDR1 is MNHNS and CDR2 SASEGT. V was pared by 5 bases and J by 2 bases, with 14 bases of the junction left unmatched. DNA for the CDR3: TGTGCCAGCAGTTACGTTGGGGCCAAGACAGGGAACTATGGCTACACCTTC. Translated: CASSYVGAKTGNYGYTF.

At least ten counts were recorded for this clonotype. V usage is TRBV12-3 or TRBV12-4 and J usage is TRBJ1-4; possible D gene TRBD1, 5 bases. Trimming shortened V by 3 bases and J by 8 bases, and 10 bases separated the two germline ends. The CDR3 totals 13 residues. Here the CDR3 reads CASSLRGVEKLFF. CDR3 coding DNA: TGTGCCAGCAGTTTGAGGGGCGTCGAAAAACTGTTTTTT.

In its sample, this clonotype was seen many times. The chain recombines TRBV6-1 with TRBJ2-1, with a possible D match to TRBD1 (6 bases). The V gene's germline CDR1 is MNHNS and CDR2 SASEGT. The germline V and J ends were trimmed by 9 bases and 3 bases, with 21 bases remaining between them. The CDR3 is made up of 16 amino acids. CDR3 amino acids: CASWLMQGKVYNEQFF. The CDR3 DNA reads TGTGCCAGTTGGCTAATGCAGGGGAAAGTCTACAATGAGCAGTTCTTC.

This clonotype has just a few counts. The CDR3 nucleotides are TGTGCCAGCAGCTCTCCCCTTATCTACGAGCAGTACTTC. It codes for CASSSPLIYEQYF. V and J are TRBV7-2 and TRBJ2-7; D remains ambiguous. Germline lookup yields CDR1 SGHTA and CDR2 FQGNSA. The germline V and J ends were trimmed by 4 bases and 3 bases, with 10 bases remaining between them. The CDR3 contains 13 residues. The full variable domain, rest sourced from reference TRBV7-2 and TRBJ2-7, is GAGVSQSPSNKVTEKGKDVELRCDPISGHTALYWYRQSLGQGLEFLIYFQGNSAPDKSGLPSDRFSAERTGGSVSTLTIQRTQQEDSAVYLCASSSPLIYEQYFGPGTRLTVT.

This clonotype was seen at least ten times. The J gene is TRBJ2-7, the V gene TRBV7-2; 7 bases match TRBD2. Germline V gives CDR1 SGHTA, CDR2 FQGNSA. The CDR3 contains 15 residues. The V segment lost 4 bases and the J segment 2 bases; nucleotides outside the gene matches: 8. The CDR3 loop reads CASSSQRGGPYEQYF. The CDR3 bases are TGTGCCAGCAGCTCGCAGCGGGGCGGACCCTACGAGCAGTACTTC.

This chain connects TRBV15 to TRBJ1-1, with D possibly matching TRBD1 (5 bases). V was cut by 1 base and J by 4 bases, with 10 bases left in between. The CDR3 has 14 amino acids. The germline V gene encodes CDR1 LNHNV and CDR2 YYDKDF (reference sequence). The CDR3 DNA follows: TGTGCCACCAGCAGAGGTGGGGCGAGCACTGAAGCTTTCTTT. Its translation: CATSRGGASTEAFF.

The V and J genes are TRBV7-2 and TRBJ2-1; 7 bases line up with TRBD2. Trimming took 0 bases from V and 4 from J; bases not matched to a gene: 6. This CDR3 is 16 amino acids long. Per germline, CDR1 SGHTA and CDR2 FQGNSA. CDR3 bases: TGTGCCAGCAGCTTAGCGAGGGGACTACCTTACAATGAGCAGTTCTTC. It specifies CASSLARGLPYNEQFF.

This clonotype came up many times. The chain couples TRBV7-9 to TRBJ2-4, with TRBD1 matching 7 bases. Germline trimming cut 5 bases from V and 7 bases from J; bases unmatched to any gene: 14. CDR1 and CDR2 (germline): SEHNR, FQNEAQ (reference sequence). This CDR3 contains 16 residues. This CDR3 reads CASSPLGRQGGNIQYF. CDR3 nucleotide sequence: TGTGCCAGCAGCCCCCTAGGGAGACAGGGCGGGAACATTCAGTACTTC.